Shown below are 2 T cell receptor beta chains from a single sample sequenced in a study of blood T cell repertoires in COVID-19. Data came from immunoSEQ multiplex PCR; TCRdb stores just in-frame clones and leaves some out. The sample holds roughly 40,000 clones, under 80% seen once. Specimen: peripheral blood. The receptors shown here come from an elderly man with acute or convalescent COVID-19.

The chain combines TRBV5-4 with TRBJ2-5, with 8 bases identical to TRBD2. Germline V gene data show CDR1 as SGHNT and CDR2 as YYREEE (reference sequence). V was pared by 5 bases and J by 2 bases, with 5 bases of the junction left unmatched. CDR3 length: 14 residues. The CDR3 region is CASSSGTRQETQYF. DNA for the CDR3: TGTGCCAGCAGTAGCGGGACTCGTCAAGAGACCCAGTACTTC.

This chain joins TRBV5-1 and TRBJ2-5; D is possibly TRBD2 (6 bases). V was shortened by 0 bases and J by 5 bases, with 14 bases between the two germline ends. The length of the CDR3 is 15 residues. Germline values: CDR1 SGHRS, CDR2 YFSETQ. The CDR3 reads CASSLVTAGEETQYF. Written as DNA, the CDR3 is TGCGCCAGCAGCTTGGTGACAGCGGGCGAGGAGACCCAGTACTTC.